The table lists the clone carrying this T cell receptor beta chain with many counts. Its antigen remains unknown. The data belong to a study of metastatic and nonmetastatic thyroid tumors. In the study overall: Repertoire comparisons spanned blood and tumor or nodule tissue from malignant and benign thyroid patients. Study outcomes and limitations: In blood and tumor, TCR beta diversity was reportedly significantly higher in malignant thyroid tumors than in benign nodules.

Among the patients, none had received any treatment before thyroid surgery. TCRdb re-clonotyped the PCR reads through MiXCR. The sample lists over 65,000 clones; 12% were seen once. Trimming cost V 7 bases and J 4 bases; bases outside gene matches: 13. The CDR3 is 15 residues long. CDR1 is SQVTM and CDR2 is ANQGSEA in the germline V gene. The sample taken for sequencing was tumor tissue. The receptor was derived from a female donor with papillary thyroid cancer or a benign thyroid nodule (not recorded which). Some clones in this sample may be carry-over from other donors' samples. The chain has TRBV29-1 and TRBJ2-1; 7 positions match TRBD2. CDR3 nucleotides: TGCAGCGCCCGGGGGTCTAGCGGTCCTTACAATGAGCAGTTCTTC. This encodes CSARGSSGPYNEQFF.